One sample yielded the 31 T cell receptor beta chains listed below, sequenced in a study of cytomegalovirus exposure and HLA in healthy donors (TCRdb year 2017). Library preparation employed the immunoSEQ multiplex PCR assay. The multiplex PCR relied on a mix of 60 forward primers for TCR Vbeta segments and 13 reverse primers for TCR Jbeta segments. As stored in TCRdb, this immuneACCESS dataset retains in-frame rearrangements with V and J assigned. A fraction of the clones does not appear; measured against another copy, unresolved V genes explain less than half of the discrepancy, and the remainder lacks a known reason. This sample holds around 110,000 clones; over 70% were observed only once. The ten largest clones represent around 2.4% of the sample. The sample was PBMCs. These receptors all come from a man aged 25 to 40 in good health and CMV-seronegative.

This chain uses TRBV4-1 with TRBJ1-4; maybe TRBD1 (5 bases). This CDR3 is 16 amino acids long. The germline V and J ends were trimmed by 3 bases and 3 bases, with 14 bases remaining between them. Germline lookup yields CDR1 MGHRA and CDR2 YSYEKL. The CDR3 sequence: CASSQEDRAPNEKLFF. Here the CDR3 DNA reads TGCGCCAGCAGCCAGGAAGACAGAGCTCCTAATGAAAAACTGTTTTTT.

The chain is built from TRBV27 and TRBJ2-1; D call uncertain. Germline V gene data show CDR1 as MNHEY and CDR2 as SMNVEV (reference sequence). V lost 4 bases and J lost 7, with 8 bases in between. This CDR3 is 12 amino acids long. In DNA, the CDR3 is TGTGCCAGCAGTTACTCCGGGAATGAGCAGTTCTTC. This encodes CASSYSGNEQFF.

The rearrangement joins TRBV7-3 to TRBJ1-2; perhaps TRBD1 as D (6 bases). CDR1 SGHTA and CDR2 FQGTGA come from the germline V gene. There are 14 residues in the CDR3. The V end was cut by 5 bases, the J end by 7 bases, with 17 bases between. The CDR3 loop reads CASSPSGGGGGYTF. The CDR3 DNA reads TGTGCCAGCAGCCCCTCGGGGGGCGGTGGTGGCTACACCTTC.

This CDR3 is CASATSGASYEQYF. For the CDR3, the DNA is TGTGCCAGTGCGACTAGCGGGGCCTCCTACGAGCAGTACTTC. The V gene is TRBV9, the J gene TRBJ2-7; TRBD2 matches 11 bases. In germline, CDR1 is SGDLS, CDR2 YYNGEE. With 8 bases clipped from V and 0 bases from J, the junction kept 4 bases outside the gene matches. There are 14 residues in the CDR3.

The CDR3 bases are TGTGCCAGCAGCGTAGTGGGGCCCGACAGCCCGCGGGGCTACACCTTC. Translated: CASSVVGPDSPRGYTF. V gene TRBV9 combines with J gene TRBJ1-2, with a weak D call TRBD1 (5 bases). This CDR3 has 16 residues. Between the trimmed V and J ends, which lost 0 bases and 8 bases, there was a span of 20 bases. The germline gives CDR1 SGDLS, CDR2 YYNGEE.

The chain is built from TRBV27 and TRBJ1-2, with D uncertain. CDR3 length equals 13 residues. The germline CDR1 and CDR2 sequences are MNHEY and SMNVEV (reference sequence). V dropped 10 bases and J dropped 0 bases, with 12 bases sitting between them. The CDR3 DNA reads as TGTGCCACCTCGGGGTCAGCTAACTATGGCTACACCTTC. It specifies CATSGSANYGYTF.

The rearrangement uses TRBV7-9 and TRBJ1-6; TRBD1 is a possible D gene (5 bases). The CDR3 is 14 amino acids. Trimming took off 6 bases at V and 10 bases at J, with 16 bases between the two ends. In germline, CDR1 is SEHNR, CDR2 FQNEAQ (reference sequence). The CDR3 DNA sequence: TGTGCCAGCAGATCCCAGGGTGTTGGATCACCCCTCCACTTT. This sequence encodes CASRSQGVGSPLHF.

The chain couples TRBV7-8 to TRBJ2-5; TRBD2 matches 7 bases. J was trimmed by 1 base and V by 7 bases; bases with no gene match: 6. This CDR3 comprises 14 residues. Germline values: CDR1 SGHVS, CDR2 FQNEAQ. The CDR3 DNA is TGTGCCAGCATCATCGGGGGGTCCCAAGAGACCCAGTACTTC. Its protein product is CASIIGGSQETQYF.

The V gene is TRBV30, the J gene TRBJ2-5, with 13 bases fitting TRBD2. This CDR3 has 16 residues. Trimming cost V 3 bases and J 4 bases; bases outside gene matches: 8. The germline gives CDR1 GTSNPN, CDR2 SVGIG (reference sequence). The chain's CDR3 is CAWSPGLAGRGETQYF. The DNA for the CDR3 is TGTGCCTGGAGCCCGGGACTAGCGGGGAGGGGAGAGACCCAGTACTTC.

J is TRBJ1-4 and V is TRBV7-9, with D tentatively TRBD1 (5 bases). This CDR3 has 14 amino acids. Trimming shortened V by 2 bases and J by 5 bases, and 9 bases separated the two germline ends. CDR1 and CDR2 from the germline V gene are SEHNR and FQNEAQ (reference sequence). The DNA for the CDR3 is TGTGCCAGCAGCTTACAGGGCCAGAATGAAAAACTGTTTTTT. It is translated as CASSLQGQNEKLFF.

The gene calls are TRBV13 and TRBJ1-2, with TRBD1 as a possible D gene (6 bases). The CDR3 extends over 13 amino acids. CDR1 is PRHDT, CDR2 FYEKMQ, per germline (reference sequence). V gave up 5 bases and J gave up 6 bases, with 13 bases separating them. CDR3 DNA sequence: TGTGCCAGCAGCGCCGGGGGGGGCGATGGCTACACCTTC. Translating it yields CASSAGGGDGYTF.

This chain links TRBV5-1 with TRBJ2-1; 8 bases align to TRBD1. The CDR3 contains 16 residues. J lost 8 bases, V lost 4 bases, and 14 bases had no gene match. Germline CDR1 SGHRS, CDR2 YFSETQ. As DNA, the CDR3 is TGCGCCAGCAGCCGCAGAGCAGGGGGCGAGGGCGATGAGCAGTTCTTC. Translating gives CASSRRAGGEGDEQFF.

The V gene is TRBV21-1, the J gene TRBJ2-5; no DNA check was done on the table's D call, TRBD2. TRBV21-1 is assigned pseudogene status. There are 15 residues in the CDR3. The CDR3 coding sequence is TGTGCCAGCAACTCCGGCGGGGGAGCGAGGAAGACCCAGTACTTC. Its protein product is CASNSGGGARKTQYF.

The chain employs TRBV7-6 and TRBJ2-1; maybe TRBD2 (6 bases). Germline CDR1 is SGHVS and CDR2 is FNYEAQ. The CDR3 loop spans 15 amino acids. Trimming stripped 5 bases from V and 2 bases from J, with 13 bases between. The CDR3, as DNA: TGTGCCAGCAGCGGGGAGGCGACACCCTACAATGAGCAGTTCTTC. It is translated as CASSGEATPYNEQFF.

In this sample, this clone turned up a few times. The rearrangement uses TRBV6-1 and TRBJ1-2; 7 bases match TRBD1. Per the germline V gene, CDR1 is MNHNS and CDR2 is SASEGT. CDR3 length equals 15 residues. Trimming removed 7 bases from V and 6 bases from J; junction bases left unmatched: 14. CDR3 nucleotide sequence: TGTGCCAGCACCCTTCCCGACAGGGTAGGGGATGGCTACACCTTC. The encoded protein is CASTLPDRVGDGYTF.

The chain has TRBV4-1 and TRBJ2-3; TRBD2 might be the D (6 bases). Between the trimmed V and J ends, which lost 4 bases and 0 bases, there was a span of 17 bases. In germline, CDR1 is MGHRA, CDR2 YSYEKL. The CDR3 contains 17 residues. CDR3 bases: TGCGCCAGCAGCCGGGGGGTAGCGCTCCCTAGCACAGATACGCAGTATTTT. This gives the protein CASSRGVALPSTDTQYF.

In the case of this clone: Other DNA sequences in the same sample also yield this CDR3. The chain combines TRBV30 with TRBJ1-1, with D tentatively TRBD1 (5 bases). This CDR3 spans 12 amino acids. Germline loops: CDR1 GTSNPN, CDR2 SVGIG (reference sequence). Trimming cost V 0 bases and J 5 bases, with 7 bases left between them. This CDR3 reads CAWSVGGTEAFF. The CDR3 DNA follows: TGTGCCTGGAGTGTCGGGGGAACTGAAGCTTTCTTT.

The chain joins TRBV15 to TRBJ2-7, with 8 positions matching TRBD1. CDR1 and CDR2 (germline): LNHNV, YYDKDF (reference sequence). The CDR3 has 14 residues. Unmatched junction bases numbered 6, after V lost 1 base and J lost 7 bases. CDR3 bases: TGTGCCACCAGCAGAGTGTTGACAGGGGAAGAGCAGTACTTC. It is translated as CATSRVLTGEEQYF.

This clone showed up just once. The rearrangement links TRBV7-2 to TRBJ2-2; a weak D match, TRBD2 (6 bases). Germline V lookup: CDR1 SGHTA, CDR2 FQGNSA. The CDR3 spans 17 residues. Deletions cut 5 bases from V and 5 bases from J, with 21 bases between. CDR3 sequence: CASSARDSGSRTGELFF. The CDR3 DNA reads TGTGCCAGCAGCGCCCGGGATAGCGGCTCGAGAACCGGGGAGCTGTTTTTT. The whole variable domain, filled in from reference TRBV7-2 and TRBJ2-2, reads GAGVSQSPSNKVTEKGKDVELRCDPISGHTALYWYRQSLGQGLEFLIYFQGNSAPDKSGLPSDRFSAERTGGSVSTLTIQRTQQEDSAVYLCASSARDSGSRTGELFFGEGSRLTVL.

V gene TRBV10-2 combines with J gene TRBJ1-4; a possible D gene is TRBD1 (6 bases). The CDR3 runs 14 residues. Germline lookup yields CDR1 WSHSY and CDR2 SAAADI. Trimming took off 5 bases at V and 6 bases at J, with 13 bases between the two ends. CDR3 residues: CASSTGFLDEKLFF. The DNA for the CDR3 is TGCGCCAGCAGTACAGGGTTCCTAGATGAAAAACTGTTTTTT.

A single count supports this clone. The chain employs TRBV5-4 and TRBJ2-2; TRBD1 matches at 7 bases. Unmatched junction bases numbered 7, after V lost 1 base and J lost 4 bases. CDR1 and CDR2 from the germline V gene are SGHNT and YYREEE (reference sequence). The CDR3 is 16 residues long. This chain's CDR3 is CASSLNRGISTGELFF. The CDR3 DNA is TGTGCCAGCAGCTTGAACAGGGGTATCAGCACCGGGGAGCTGTTTTTT.

The chain is built from TRBV6-1 and TRBJ1-1; maybe TRBD1 (6 bases). In germline, CDR1 is MNHNS, CDR2 SASEGT. This CDR3 has 16 residues. Trimming removed 0 bases at V and 3 bases at J, with 14 bases between. CDR3 DNA sequence: TGTGCCAGCAGTGAAGCACTGGGGGCTGGGCACACTGAAGCTTTCTTT. As protein: CASSEALGAGHTEAFF.

V usage is TRBV7-9 and J usage is TRBJ2-2; D uncertain. Germline-derived CDR1 and CDR2 are SEHNR and FQNEAQ (reference sequence). The CDR3 totals 13 residues. Between the trimmed V and J ends, which lost 5 bases and 3 bases, there was a span of 7 bases. The CDR3 DNA follows: TGTGCCAGCAGCCACAAGTACACCGGGGAGCTGTTTTTT. Protein: CASSHKYTGELFF.

This chain links TRBV5-6 with TRBJ2-2; the D gene is possibly TRBD1 (5 bases). Germline V CDR1 and CDR2: SGHDT, YYEEEE. This CDR3 is 16 amino acids long. Trimming took 2 bases from V and 4 from J, leaving 15 bases between them. CDR3 bases: TGTGCCAGCAGCTTAGGTTGGGTCAGGGCCACCGGGGAGCTGTTTTTT. This translates into CASSLGWVRATGELFF.

V usage is TRBV5-1 and J usage is TRBJ2-5, with 9 bases fitting TRBD2. The germline V gene encodes CDR1 SGHRS and CDR2 YFSETQ. The CDR3 runs to 14 residues. Trimming removed 2 bases from V and 5 bases from J; junction bases left unmatched: 4. The CDR3 DNA reads as TGCGCCAGCAGCTTTCTAGCGGGGATGGAGACCCAGTACTTC. Translating gives CASSFLAGMETQYF.

The V and J genes are TRBV30 and TRBJ2-5, with D unclear. V lost 2 bases and J lost 1, with 11 bases in between. CDR3 size: 14 residues. Per germline, CDR1 GTSNPN and CDR2 SVGIG (reference sequence). Here the CDR3 reads CAWSRVTSQETQYF. The DNA of the CDR3 is TGTGCCTGGAGTCGGGTGACCTCCCAAGAGACCCAGTACTTC.

The chain recombines TRBV5-1 with TRBJ1-6, with TRBD1 matching over 7 bases. The CDR3 consists of 15 residues. Germline assignment: CDR1 SGHRS and CDR2 YFSETQ. Unmatched junction bases numbered 9, after V lost 3 bases and J lost 9 bases. The CDR3 DNA reads TGCGCCAGCAGCTCAACAGGGGTCGTAACTTCACCCCTCCACTTT. This codes for CASSSTGVVTSPLHF.

The chain is built from TRBV19 and TRBJ1-1, with D tentatively TRBD1 (6 bases). Trimming took off 0 bases at V and 4 bases at J, with 12 bases between the two ends. This CDR3 is built from 15 residues. CDR1 and CDR2 (germline): LNHDA, SQIVND (reference sequence). The CDR3 DNA follows: TGTGCCAGTAGTATAGAACTCTACAGGGTCACTGAAGCTTTCTTT. Translating it yields CASSIELYRVTEAFF.

CDR3 loop: CASSDRDSSNQPQHF. CDR3 coding DNA: TGCGCCAGCAGTGATAGAGACTCTAGCAATCAGCCCCAGCATTTT. The V gene is TRBV10-2, the J gene TRBJ1-5; no reliable D call. The CDR3 loop spans 15 amino acids. Trimming removed 3 bases at V and 0 bases at J, with 9 bases between. From germline, CDR1 is WSHSY and CDR2 SAAADI.

The gene calls are TRBV11-2 and TRBJ2-7, with 11 bases identical to TRBD1. This CDR3 contains 15 residues. The V and J ends lost 5 bases and 6 bases, in that order; junction bases with no gene match: 9. Germline lookup yields CDR1 SGHAT and CDR2 FQNNGV. For the CDR3, the DNA is TGTGCCAGCAGCATTGGACAGGGGGCTGTCGGCGAGCAGTACTTC. This sequence encodes CASSIGQGAVGEQYF.

The chain links TRBV19 to TRBJ1-3, with a tentative D call TRBD1 (5 bases). The CDR3 consists of 15 residues. The germline V gene encodes CDR1 LNHDA and CDR2 SQIVND (reference sequence). V lost 6 bases to trimming and J lost 0 bases, with 12 bases between them. The DNA of the CDR3 is TGTGCCAGTAGGGGAGGGGCCGTCTCTGGAAACACCATATATTTT. Protein: CASRGGAVSGNTIYF.